This paragraph covers one T cell receptor (beta chain) sequence. Profiling relied on immunoSEQ multiplex PCR, and the TCRdb table lists in-frame clones only, not all of them. The sample records roughly 45,000 clones, more than 85% being singletons. This specimen belongs to a study of T cell changes during pregnancy in multiple sclerosis. Germline CDR1 KGHSH, CDR2 LQKENI. This CDR3 region has 11 residues. V gave up 3 bases and J gave up 5 bases, with 4 bases separating them. This sample comprised CD8+ T cells from peripheral blood mononuclear cells, obtained after pregnancy. The chain uses TRBV18 and TRBJ2-5, with D unresolved. The TCR comes from a female donor with multiple sclerosis, enrolled in a pregnancy study. The CDR3 is CASSPSETQYF. The CDR3 DNA reads TGTGCCAGCTCACCCTCCGAGACCCAGTACTTC. Variable domain in full (rest from reference TRBV18 and TRBJ2-5): NAGVMQNPRHLVRRRGQEARLRCSPMKGHSHVYWYRQLPEEGLKFMVYLQKENIIDESGMPKERFSAEFPKEGPSILRIQQVVRGDSAAYFCASSPSETQYFGPGTRLLVL.